These 13 T cell receptor beta chains were sequenced from one sample in a study of shared clonotypes between healthy human individuals. The assay was immunoSEQ multiplex PCR, and TCRdb's table has in-frame clones only and misses some. The data hold 1 million to 1.3 million clones, with more than 75% observed a single time. The specimen sequenced was memory CD4+ T cells from PBMCs. Subset in this sample: CD45RA-negative fraction. These receptors came from a man between 18 and 35 years old in good health. Some clones in this sample may be carry-over from other donors' samples.

This chain uses TRBV5-1 with TRBJ2-5, with D perhaps TRBD1 or TRBD2 (6 bases each). The CDR3 is made up of 14 amino acids. CDR1 and CDR2 (germline): SGHRS, YFSETQ. V was cut by 4 bases and J by 5 bases, with 15 bases left in between. The CDR3 reads CASSPVRGRETQYF. CDR3 sequence (DNA): TGCGCCAGCAGCCCGGTCCGGGGGCGGGAGACCCAGTACTTC.

The V call is TRBV7-9, the J call TRBJ2-5; 11 nucleotides agree with TRBD1. Germline trimming cut 2 bases from V and 5 bases from J; bases unmatched to any gene: 7. The CDR3 length is 16 residues. CDR1 is SEHNR, CDR2 FQNEAQ, per germline (reference sequence). DNA of the CDR3: TGTGCCAGCAGCTTATGGACAGGGGGCTTAGGGGAGACCCAGTACTTC. Its translation: CASSLWTGGLGETQYF.

The chain has TRBV29-1 and TRBJ2-3; tentative D call: TRBD1 (5 bases). This CDR3 contains 14 residues. CDR1 SQVTM and CDR2 ANQGSEA come from the germline V gene. V was shortened by 1 base and J by 3 bases, with 11 bases between the two germline ends. The CDR3, as DNA: TGCAGCGTTGAAGCCGGACACGGTACAGATACGCAGTATTTT. Amino acids: CSVEAGHGTDTQYF.

This clone was observed a handful of times. This chain connects TRBV6-5 to TRBJ2-7; TRBD2 matches at 7 bases. The trim removed 11 bases at V and 0 bases at J, leaving 7 bases unmatched. The germline V gene has CDR1 MNHEY and CDR2 SVGAGI. The CDR3 runs to 13 residues. The CDR3 protein is CAGRSGPSYEQYF. The CDR3 DNA reads TGTGCCGGACGTAGCGGGCCCTCCTACGAGCAGTACTTC.

The J gene is TRBJ2-3, the V gene TRBV11-2; D not certain. The ends were cut back, 5 bases at V and 6 bases at J, with 21 bases in the middle. Germline lookup yields CDR1 SGHAT and CDR2 FQNNGV. This CDR3 comprises 16 residues. CDR3 loop: CASSLPLRSSSDTQYF. CDR3 nucleotide sequence: TGTGCCAGCAGCCTACCGTTGCGCTCATCATCGGATACGCAGTATTTT.

The V gene is TRBV4-2, the J gene TRBJ1-2; 9 nucleotides agree with TRBD1. V was pared by 0 bases and J by 8 bases, with 10 bases of the junction left unmatched. Germline V gene data show CDR1 as LGHNA and CDR2 as YNFKEQ. The length of the CDR3 is 16 residues. The CDR3 reads CASSQDAQGALEGYTF. The CDR3 DNA sequence: TGTGCCAGCAGCCAAGATGCACAGGGGGCCCTTGAGGGCTACACCTTC.

This chain uses TRBV27 with TRBJ1-2, with 8 bases fitting TRBD1. The CDR3 runs 15 residues. Germline-derived CDR1 and CDR2 are MNHEY and SMNVEV (reference sequence). With 4 bases clipped from V and 7 bases from J, the junction kept 11 bases outside the gene matches. CDR3 amino acids: CASSSGQGVWRGYTF. In DNA, the CDR3 is TGTGCCAGCAGTTCCGGACAGGGAGTATGGCGTGGCTACACCTTC.

This clone was seen only a few times. The chain employs TRBV15 and TRBJ1-3; D is undetermined. V lost 7 bases and J lost 4, with 5 bases in between. CDR3 length: 11 residues. CDR1 and CDR2 (germline): LNHNV, YYDKDF (reference sequence). CDR3 bases: TGTGCCACCACGCTCGGAAACACCATATATTTT. It translates to CATTLGNTIYF.

This clone showed up just once. The chain combines TRBV19 with TRBJ2-7; 8 bases fit TRBD1. Germline loops: CDR1 LNHDA, CDR2 SQIVND (reference sequence). V gave up 5 bases and J gave up 2 bases; unmatched junction bases: 8. The CDR3 covers 15 residues. CDR3 nucleotide sequence: TGTGCCAGTAGTCTCGGACAGGGAGAGACCTACGAGCAGTACTTC. Translated, it gives CASSLGQGETYEQYF.

The rearrangement links TRBV19 to TRBJ2-7, with D tentatively TRBD1 or TRBD2 (7 bases each). CDR3 size: 16 residues. With 4 bases removed from V and 1 base from J, the gap between germline ends came to 17 bases. Germline V gene data show CDR1 as LNHDA and CDR2 as SQIVND (reference sequence). CDR3 residues: CASSTQYRGGSYEQYF. For the CDR3, the DNA is TGTGCCAGTAGTACACAATACAGGGGAGGGTCCTACGAGCAGTACTTC.

V and J are TRBV4-3 and TRBJ2-5, with 15 nucleotides matching TRBD2. The germline V gene encodes CDR1 LGHNA and CDR2 YSLEER. This CDR3 comprises 19 residues. V lost 6 bases to trimming and J lost 1 base; unmatched junction nucleotides: 12. The CDR3 region is CASSYNSGTSGRFQETQYF. The CDR3 DNA follows: TGCGCCAGCAGTTACAATTCCGGGACTAGCGGGAGGTTCCAAGAGACCCAGTACTTC.

CDR3 protein: CASSVDGGAGNTIYF. The CDR3 DNA sequence: TGTGCCAGCAGCGTAGACGGGGGCGCGGGGAACACCATATATTTT. The genes are TRBV9 and TRBJ1-3, with D possibly TRBD1 on 6 matching bases. Trimming cost V 0 bases and J 7 bases, with 14 bases left between them. Germline V lookup: CDR1 SGDLS, CDR2 YYNGEE. The CDR3 sequence is 15 residues long.

This clone has more than one count but fewer than ten. J is TRBJ1-1 and V is TRBV6-5; the D is unclear. V was clipped by 8 bases and J by 3 bases, with 10 bases between them. The length of the CDR3 is 12 residues. The germline V gene encodes CDR1 MNHEY and CDR2 SVGAGI. The CDR3 spells CASGYGYTEAFF. DNA for the CDR3: TGTGCCAGCGGCTATGGATACACTGAAGCTTTCTTT.